The 21 T cell receptor beta chains below come from one sample, sequenced in a study of T cell repertoires in cytomegalovirus infection. These receptors are not linked to any known antigen. TCRdb reprocessed the reads via MiXCR and lists one record per CDR3 protein. The table lists around 900,000 distinct CDR3 sequences, less than 40% of them singletons. The source was cultured CD8+ T cells from PBMCs, collected from culture after CMV antigen stimulation. All receptors derive from a human donor in good health (CMV status not recorded). Some clones in this sample may be carry-over from other donors' samples.

This clonotype turned up a few times. The gene calls are TRBV14 and TRBJ2-5, with D maybe TRBD1 (5 bases). Germline V gives CDR1 SGHDN, CDR2 FVKESK. CDR3 length: 13 residues. Trimming cost V 3 bases and J 4 bases, with 9 bases left between them. CDR3 DNA: TGTGCCAGCAGCCATTCAGGGATAGAGACCCAGTACTTC. This translates into CASSHSGIETQYF.

Details on this clonotype: A read error is possible here, since a much larger clone lies one base away. The V and J genes are TRBV7-8 and TRBJ2-3; D possibly corresponds to TRBD2 (6 bases). CDR3 size: 18 residues. Germline lookup yields CDR1 SGHVS and CDR2 FQNEAQ. Trimming pared 2 bases from V and 0 bases from J, leaving 18 bases between. DNA of the CDR3: TGTGCCAGCAGCTTACTCGCGAGAGCGGGCGATAGCACAGATACGCAGTATTTT. Its protein is CASSLLARAGDSTDTQYF.

This clonotype was found many times. The chain recombines TRBV7-6 with TRBJ2-2, with D hard to call. Per the germline V gene, CDR1 is SGHVS and CDR2 is FNYEAQ. The CDR3 length is 16 residues. V dropped 4 bases and J dropped 0 bases, with 12 bases sitting between them. CDR3 sequence: CASSSPERPNTGELFF. The CDR3 nucleotides are TGTGCCAGCAGCTCCCCTGAAAGGCCGAACACCGGGGAGCTGTTTTTT.

This sequence joins TRBV6-1 and TRBJ2-5; tentative D call: TRBD2 (6 bases). The CDR3 extends over 16 amino acids. CDR1 and CDR2 (germline): MNHNS, SASEGT. Trimming removed 2 bases at V and 2 bases at J, with 15 bases between. In DNA form, the CDR3 reads TGTGCCAGCAGTGAATCAGATTACGGGGGACAAGAGACCCAGTACTTC. Its protein is CASSESDYGGQETQYF.

This clonotype was picked up many times. The rearrangement links TRBV28 to TRBJ1-3; D may be TRBD1 (5 bases). Germline lookup yields CDR1 MDHEN and CDR2 SYDVKM. This CDR3 region has 16 residues. V dropped 0 bases and J dropped 2 bases, with 11 bases sitting between them. The CDR3 nucleotides read TGTGCCAGCAGTTTATGGGCAGGGTCCGCTGGAAACACCATATATTTT. It specifies CASSLWAGSAGNTIYF.

This chain connects TRBV25-1 to TRBJ1-1; TRBD1 is a possible D gene (5 bases). The CDR3 is 14 residues long. The V end was cut by 5 bases, the J end by 8 bases, with 18 bases between. In germline, CDR1 is MGHDK, CDR2 SYGVNS. CDR3: CASSKDRDSEEAFF. For the CDR3, the DNA is TGTGCCAGCAGTAAAGACAGAGACTCCGAAGAAGCTTTCTTT.

The chain recombines TRBV7-9 with TRBJ2-1; a weak D match, TRBD2 (6 bases). Looked up from germline, CDR1 is SEHNR and CDR2 is FQNEAQ (reference sequence). CDR3 length equals 16 residues. Trimming cost V 3 bases and J 7 bases, with 19 bases left between them. The CDR3 nucleotides are TGTGCCAGCAGCTTTAAGGAGGGCCAAGCGAGGAATGAGCAGTTCTTC. This sequence encodes CASSFKEGQARNEQFF.

In its sample, this clonotype was seen a few times. CDR3 sequence: CASSQLWTSGGPNTGELFF. The CDR3 DNA sequence: TGTGCCAGCAGCCAGCTTTGGACTAGCGGGGGCCCCAACACCGGGGAGCTGTTTTTT. The genes are TRBV4-2 and TRBJ2-2, with 13 bases matching TRBD2. V was clipped by 3 bases and J by 2 bases; unmatched bases: 9. The CDR3 covers 19 residues. Germline CDR1 and CDR2: LGHNA and YNFKEQ.

V usage is TRBV12-3 or TRBV12-4 and J usage is TRBJ2-7; D is perhaps TRBD1 (6 bases). CDR3 length equals 14 residues. The V end lost 6 bases, the J end lost 3 bases, and 15 bases lay between the germline ends. The CDR3 spells CASSSPGQYYEQYF. CDR3 sequence (DNA): TGTGCCAGCAGCTCCCCAGGACAGTACTACGAGCAGTACTTC.

This chain joins TRBV11-2 and TRBJ2-3; no clear D. The CDR3 sequence is 16 residues long. V was clipped by 2 bases and J by 2 bases, with 14 bases between them. Germline V CDR1 and CDR2: SGHAT, FQNNGV. CDR3 nucleotide sequence: TGTGCCAGCAGCTTACGTCCGGGTATGGTCACAGATACGCAGTATTTT. This encodes CASSLRPGMVTDTQYF.

This clonotype was observed many times. The chain combines TRBV7-2 with TRBJ2-5; D is uncertain. The germline CDR1 and CDR2 sequences are SGHTA and FQGNSA. Deletions cut 5 bases from V and 5 bases from J, with 15 bases between. The CDR3 totals 14 residues. Here the CDR3 reads CASSPHGRPETQYF. The CDR3 DNA sequence: TGTGCCAGCAGCCCCCACGGAAGGCCGGAGACCCAGTACTTC.

The chain employs TRBV28 and TRBJ2-7, with D perhaps TRBD1 or TRBD2 (5 bases each). This CDR3 is 14 amino acids long. The V end lost 3 bases, the J end lost 3 bases, and 12 bases lay between the germline ends. Per the germline V gene, CDR1 is MDHEN and CDR2 is SYDVKM. The CDR3 DNA reads TGTGCCAGCAGTTTTTCCGGGACGCACTACGAGCAGTACTTC. Protein product: CASSFSGTHYEQYF.

The chain carries TRBV28 and TRBJ1-6; 8 nucleotides match TRBD1. After removal of 5 bases from V and 3 bases from J, the junction contained 3 bases not matched to a gene. The germline V gene encodes CDR1 MDHEN and CDR2 SYDVKM. This CDR3 region has 15 residues. CDR3 coding DNA: TGTGCCAGCAGTCGTGGACAGGGCTATAATTCACCCCTCCACTTT. Protein sequence: CASSRGQGYNSPLHF.

The rearrangement uses TRBV27 and TRBJ2-5; tentative D call: TRBD2 (6 bases). This CDR3 comprises 14 residues. The V gene's germline CDR1 is MNHEY and CDR2 SMNVEV (reference sequence). V was trimmed by 8 bases and J by 1 base, leaving 14 bases between them. CDR3 residues: CASGGLGSQETQYF. Written as DNA, the CDR3 is TGTGCCAGCGGGGGGTTGGGAAGCCAAGAGACCCAGTACTTC.

The chain joins TRBV6-1 to TRBJ2-7, with 9 bases aligning to TRBD1. The CDR3 runs to 19 residues. V was clipped by 4 bases and J by 1 base; unmatched bases: 17. The germline V gene encodes CDR1 MNHNS and CDR2 SASEGT. The CDR3 loop is CASSGYPGQGLQSSYEQYF. The CDR3 bases are TGTGCCAGCAGTGGGTACCCGGGACAGGGCCTCCAGTCATCCTACGAGCAGTACTTC.

Ten or more counts support this clonotype. This chain connects TRBV7-2 to TRBJ2-1, with TRBD1 identical over 11 bases. The CDR3 contains 15 residues. CDR1 and CDR2 from the germline V gene are SGHTA and FQGNSA. The V segment lost 1 base and the J segment 7 bases; nucleotides outside the gene matches: 3. CDR3 in DNA: TGTGCCAGCAGCTTAGATGGGACAGGGGGGAATGAGCAGTTCTTC. Amino acid sequence: CASSLDGTGGNEQFF.

The chain joins TRBV19 to TRBJ1-1; TRBD1 agrees at 7 bases. This CDR3 is built from 13 residues. Per the germline V gene, CDR1 is LNHDA and CDR2 is SQIVND (reference sequence). The V gene end was trimmed by 6 bases and the J gene end by 11 bases; junction bases not matched to a gene: 12. CDR3 nucleotides: TGTGCCAGTAGACCGGGACAGACCTTTGACGCTTTCTTT. Translating it yields CASRPGQTFDAFF.

V gene TRBV10-3 combines with J gene TRBJ2-7; D may be TRBD1 (5 bases). V lost 7 bases and J 2 bases, leaving 15 bases between the germline ends. Germline V gene sequence: CDR1 ENHRY, CDR2 SYGVKD. The CDR3 runs 14 residues. The CDR3 spells CAINQGPSTYEQYF. The CDR3 DNA follows: TGTGCCATCAACCAGGGTCCCTCAACCTACGAGCAGTACTTC.

J is TRBJ2-2 and V is TRBV7-9; 7 bases fit TRBD1. The germline CDR1 and CDR2 sequences are SEHNR and FQNEAQ (reference sequence). The CDR3 is 14 amino acids. The ends lost 1 base at V and 7 bases at J; junction bases unmatched: 3. CDR3 in DNA: TGTGCCAGCAGCTTAGTAGGGGGCATCGGGGAGCTGTTTTTT. Its protein product is CASSLVGGIGELFF.

V gene TRBV27 combines with J gene TRBJ1-2; a weak D match, TRBD1 (5 bases). V was trimmed by 0 bases and J by 5 bases, leaving 13 bases between them. CDR3 size: 15 residues. Germline lookup yields CDR1 MNHEY and CDR2 SMNVEV (reference sequence). CDR3 protein: CASSLSGGFWYGYTF. In DNA, the CDR3 is TGTGCCAGCAGTTTATCGGGGGGTTTTTGGTATGGCTACACCTTC.

This clonotype occurred a few times. The chain is built from TRBV2 and TRBJ2-1; D not resolved. This CDR3 contains 15 residues. The germline V gene encodes CDR1 SNHLY and CDR2 FYNNEI. Between the trimmed V and J ends, which lost 9 bases and 4 bases, there was a span of 19 bases. The CDR3 loop is CARAPHETPYNEQFF. The CDR3 coding sequence is TGTGCCAGGGCGCCGCACGAGACCCCATACAATGAGCAGTTCTTC.